This TCR beta chain was observed in a study of post-analysis software for immune sequencing data. The wider study: The cohort encompassed relapsing-remitting, secondary progressive and progressive-relapsing multiple sclerosis disease courses. Study-wide points: Compared with controls, patients had more of five TRBV segments, including TRBV5-6, TRBV5-1 and TRBV20-1. Controls showed significantly higher normalized Chao1 diversity than did multiple sclerosis patients.

Comment on this clonotype: Its antigen is as yet unknown. The junction differs from germline at one of its ends, possibly a read error.

Sequencing libraries made from TCR beta cDNA carried unique molecular identifiers. The yield from roughly 1 to 10 million T cells was roughly 500,000 cDNA molecules in total. TCRdb ran MiXCR on the PCR reads and lists one entry per CDR3 protein. Among 700,000 to 800,000 distinct CDR3 sequences, roughly 27% were seen once, and the ten largest hold more than 0.55%. Germline lookup yields CDR1 DFQATT and CDR2 SNEGSKA (reference sequence). The CDR3 has 12 residues. The chain joins TRBV20-1 to TRBJ1-5; TRBD1 is a possible D gene (5 bases). The sample taken for sequencing was blood. The TCR sequence derives from a girl aged 5 to 17 with multiple sclerosis. CDR3 residues: CRATDGGQPQHF. The DNA for the CDR3 is TGCAGGGCTACGGACGGGGGTCAGCCCCAGCATTTT.